The 4 T cell receptor beta chains below were found in one sample sequenced in a study of T cell responses to AZD1222 COVID-19 vaccine. Clones were read by immunoSEQ multiplex PCR, and TCRdb kept only the in-frame ones, dropping some. The table lists some 130,000 clones, around 92% of them singletons. Sequences were derived from peripheral blood, sampled 28 days after the second AZD1222 dose. These receptors came from an adult who received the AZD1222 COVID-19 vaccine.

This clone was detected once. The chain employs TRBV30 and TRBJ1-5, with D unclear. Trimming removed 0 bases at V and 0 bases at J, with 15 bases between. Germline V gene lookup returns CDR1 GTSNPN and CDR2 SVGIG (reference sequence). There are 17 residues in the CDR3. Here the CDR3 reads CAWSVQPEGYSNQPQHF. CDR3 coding DNA: TGTGCCTGGAGTGTACAGCCAGAGGGATATAGCAATCAGCCCCAGCATTTT.

This clone showed up just once. The chain links TRBV27 to TRBJ1-1; D remains ambiguous. The germline CDR1 and CDR2 sequences are MNHEY and SMNVEV (reference sequence). V was shortened by 9 bases and J by 0 bases, with 17 bases between the two germline ends. The length of the CDR3 is 15 residues. CDR3 DNA: TGTGCCAGTTCTCGAAGGGAGGGATTGAACACTGAAGCTTTCTTT. This gives the protein CASSRREGLNTEAFF.

The table lists this clone with a few counts. This chain joins TRBV15 and TRBJ2-5, with D possibly called TRBD1 or TRBD2 (5 bases each). This CDR3 spans 13 amino acids. Deletions cut 5 bases from V and 5 bases from J, with 12 bases between. Germline V gene data show CDR1 as LNHNV and CDR2 as YYDKDF (reference sequence). DNA for the CDR3: TGTGCCACCAGCCAGGGAGTGGGGGAGACCCAGTACTTC. Its translation is CATSQGVGETQYF.

The chain carries TRBV6-1 and TRBJ2-7; TRBD2 agrees at 8 bases. The CDR3 contains 17 residues. The germline gives CDR1 MNHNS, CDR2 SASEGT. With 0 bases clipped from V and 10 bases from J, the junction kept 17 bases outside the gene matches. CDR3 sequence (DNA): TGTGCCAGCAGTGAAGCTGGATTTCAAGCGGGAGCCATGCGTCAGTACTTC. Translation: CASSEAGFQAGAMRQYF.